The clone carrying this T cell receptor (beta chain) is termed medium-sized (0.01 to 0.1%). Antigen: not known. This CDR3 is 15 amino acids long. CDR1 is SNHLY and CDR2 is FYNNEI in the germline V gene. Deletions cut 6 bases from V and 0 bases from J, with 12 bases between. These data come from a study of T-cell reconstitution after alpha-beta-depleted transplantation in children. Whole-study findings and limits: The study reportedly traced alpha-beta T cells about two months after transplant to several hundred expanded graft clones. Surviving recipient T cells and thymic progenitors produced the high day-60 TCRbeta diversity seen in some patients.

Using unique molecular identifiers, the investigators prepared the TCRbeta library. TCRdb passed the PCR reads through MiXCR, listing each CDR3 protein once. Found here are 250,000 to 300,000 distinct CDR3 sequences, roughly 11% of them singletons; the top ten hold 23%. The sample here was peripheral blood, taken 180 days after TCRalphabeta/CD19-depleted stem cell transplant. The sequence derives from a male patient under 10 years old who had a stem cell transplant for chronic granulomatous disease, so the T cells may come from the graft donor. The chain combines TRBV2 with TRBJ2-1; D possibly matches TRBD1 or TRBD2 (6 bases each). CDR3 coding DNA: TGTGCCAGCAGAGGAGGGGGGAGCTCCTACAATGAGCAGTTCTTC. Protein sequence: CASRGGGSSYNEQFF.